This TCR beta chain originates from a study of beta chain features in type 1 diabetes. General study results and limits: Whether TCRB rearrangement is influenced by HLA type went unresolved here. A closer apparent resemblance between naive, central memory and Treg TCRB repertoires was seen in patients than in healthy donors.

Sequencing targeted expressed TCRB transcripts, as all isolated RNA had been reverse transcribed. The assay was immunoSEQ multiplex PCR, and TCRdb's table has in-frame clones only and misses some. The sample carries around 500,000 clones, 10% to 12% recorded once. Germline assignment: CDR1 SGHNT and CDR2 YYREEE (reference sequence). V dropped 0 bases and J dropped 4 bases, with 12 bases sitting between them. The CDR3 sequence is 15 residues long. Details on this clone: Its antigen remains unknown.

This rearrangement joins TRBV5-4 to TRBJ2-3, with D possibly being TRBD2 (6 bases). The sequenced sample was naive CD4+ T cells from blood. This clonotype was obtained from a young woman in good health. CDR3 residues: CASSLVPQRADTQYF. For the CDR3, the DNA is TGTGCCAGCAGCTTGGTACCACAGCGGGCAGATACGCAGTATTTT.